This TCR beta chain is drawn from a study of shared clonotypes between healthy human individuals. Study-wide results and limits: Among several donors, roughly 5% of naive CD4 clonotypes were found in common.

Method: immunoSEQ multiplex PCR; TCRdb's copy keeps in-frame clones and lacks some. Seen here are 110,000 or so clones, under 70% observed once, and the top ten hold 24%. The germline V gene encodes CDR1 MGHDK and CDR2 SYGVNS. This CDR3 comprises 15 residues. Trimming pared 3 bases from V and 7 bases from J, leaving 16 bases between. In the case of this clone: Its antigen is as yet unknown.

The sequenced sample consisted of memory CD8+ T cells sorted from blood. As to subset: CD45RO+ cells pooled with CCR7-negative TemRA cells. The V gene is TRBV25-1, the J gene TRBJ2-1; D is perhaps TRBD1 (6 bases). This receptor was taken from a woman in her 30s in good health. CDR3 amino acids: CASSEGALGGNEQFF. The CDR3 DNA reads TGTGCCAGCAGTGAGGGGGCCTTAGGAGGTAATGAGCAGTTCTTC.